A selection of T cell receptor beta chains follows, all from one sample in a study of technical replicates of blood from a handful of donors. The table came from immunoSEQ multiplex PCR; TCRdb's copy has only in-frame clones and leaves some out. Here the sample spans roughly 65,000 clones, around nine tenths being singletons. Specimen: PBMCs. The source is a human donor in good health. Some clones in this sample may be carry-over from other donors' samples. The CDR3 runs from the conserved cysteine through the conserved F or W. A D gene is named only where the DNA matches it firmly. The size entry is marked missing in some rows and otherwise reads once, few, many or a size class.

size: -; J: TRBJ1-3; V: TRBV2; D: -; CDR3: CASMRIDRPIIGNTIYF; DNA: TGTGCCAGTATGAGGATAGACAGACCGATTATCGGAAACACCATATATTTT
size: -; J: TRBJ2-3; V: TRBV11-2; D: TRBD2; CDR3: CASSVTSGIGDTQYF; DNA: TGTGCCAGCAGCGTGACTAGCGGGATAGGGGATACGCAGTATTTT
size: -; J: TRBJ1-1; V: TRBV4-1; D: -; CDR3: CASSQETSGLTEAFF; DNA: TGCGCCAGCAGCCAAGAAACCTCAGGGTTGACTGAAGCTTTCTTT
size: once; J: TRBJ1-2; V: TRBV19; D: -; CDR3: CASSEVTQGIAYGYTF; DNA: TGTGCCAGTAGCGAAGTAACTCAGGGAATAGCCTATGGCTACACCTTC
size: -; J: TRBJ2-3; V: TRBV13; D: TRBD2; CDR3: CASSSRLAGASDTQYF; DNA: TGTGCCAGCAGCTCGCGACTAGCGGGAGCCTCAGATACGCAGTATTTT
size: -; J: TRBJ2-7; V: TRBV7-3; D: TRBD2; CDR3: CASSLTPVSGRFEQYF; DNA: TGTGCCAGCAGCTTAACCCCCGTTAGCGGGCGTTTCGAGCAGTACTTC
size: -; J: TRBJ2-3; V: TRBV5-6; D: TRBD2; CDR3: CASSLGLADTDTQYF; DNA: TGTGCCAGCAGCTTGGGACTAGCGGACACAGATACGCAGTATTTT
size: -; J: TRBJ2-2; V: TRBV7-2; D: TRBD2; CDR3: CASRPFGGSVAGELFF; DNA: TGTGCCAGCAGACCTTTCGGCGGGAGTGTTGCCGGGGAGCTGTTTTTT
size: -; J: TRBJ2-1; V: TRBV9; D: TRBD1; CDR3: CASSSRTGVNEQFF; DNA: TGTGCCAGCAGCTCCAGGACAGGGGTCAATGAGCAGTTCTTC
size: once; J: TRBJ2-6; V: TRBV30; D: -; CDR3: CAWSVSRVLTF; DNA: TGTGCCTGGAGTGTATCTCGCGTCCTGACTTTC
size: -; J: TRBJ2-7; V: TRBV5-1; D: TRBD2; CDR3: CASSAAGRVLSYEQYF; DNA: TGCGCCAGCAGCGCGGCTGGGAGGGTCCTTTCCTACGAGCAGTACTTC
size: -; J: TRBJ1-1; V: TRBV9; D: -; CDR3: CASSSVGTEAFF; DNA: TGTGCCAGCAGCTCCGTCGGCACTGAAGCTTTCTTT
size: -; J: TRBJ1-2; V: TRBV5-4; D: TRBD1; CDR3: CASSFRDRGNYGYTF; DNA: TGTGCCAGCAGCTTCCGGGACAGGGGAAACTATGGCTACACCTTC
size: -; J: TRBJ1-4; V: TRBV2; D: -; CDR3: CASSEGAEWGDWAEKLFF; DNA: TGTGCCAGCAGTGAAGGGGCTGAATGGGGAGATTGGGCTGAAAAACTGTTTTTT
size: -; J: TRBJ2-7; V: TRBV28; D: TRBD2; CDR3: CASSRAGRSYEQYF; DNA: TGTGCCAGCAGTCGAGCGGGGCGTTCCTACGAGCAGTACTTC
size: -; J: TRBJ2-2; V: TRBV7-7; D: -; CDR3: CASSPGGGTNTGELFF; DNA: TGTGCCAGCAGCCCCGGGGGTGGAACGAACACCGGGGAGCTGTTTTTT
size: once; J: TRBJ2-7; V: TRBV13; D: -; CDR3: CASSSSSGLGPSYEQYF; DNA: TGTGCCAGCAGCTCTTCCAGCGGGCTTGGGCCATCCTACGAGCAGTACTTC
size: -; J: TRBJ1-4; V: TRBV15; D: -; CDR3: CATSRVGTINEKLFF; DNA: TGTGCCACCAGCAGAGTTGGGACAATTAATGAAAAACTGTTTTTT
size: once; J: TRBJ2-7; V: TRBV10-3; D: -; CDR3: CAISEAQGLSRYEQYF; DNA: TGTGCCATCAGTGAGGCACAGGGTTTATCGCGTTACGAGCAGTACTTC
size: -; J: TRBJ2-4; V: TRBV5-8; D: TRBD1; CDR3: CASRQQTGLGNIQYF; DNA: TGTGCCAGCAGGCAGCAGACAGGGTTGGGGAACATTCAGTACTTC
size: once; J: TRBJ1-1; V: TRBV5-4; D: -; CDR3: CATTRLGPTEAFF; DNA: TGTGCCACCACAAGGTTGGGCCCCACTGAAGCTTTCTTT
size: -; J: TRBJ2-1; V: TRBV30; D: TRBD1; CDR3: CAWSRDRGTEQFF; DNA: TGTGCCTGGAGTAGGGACAGGGGGACTGAGCAGTTCTTC
size: -; J: TRBJ1-1; V: TRBV6-5; D: -; CDR3: CASRPPGGLNTEAFF; DNA: TGTGCCAGCAGACCCCCGGGGGGATTGAACACTGAAGCTTTCTTT
size: -; J: TRBJ2-2; V: TRBV6-5; D: -; CDR3: CASGTGFAGELFF; DNA: TGTGCCAGCGGAACAGGGTTCGCCGGGGAGCTGTTTTTT
size: -; J: TRBJ2-5; V: TRBV2; D: TRBD2; CDR3: CASTTSGPWGTQYF; DNA: TGTGCCAGCACGACTAGCGGACCATGGGGGACCCAGTACTTC
size: -; J: TRBJ2-3; V: TRBV29-1; D: TRBD1; CDR3: CSVEPTDRADTQYF; DNA: TGCAGCGTTGAACCTACGGACAGGGCAGATACGCAGTATTTT
size: -; J: TRBJ2-5; V: TRBV1; D: -; CDR3: CTSSQAQGSQETQYF; DNA: TGCACCAGCAGCCAAGCACAGGGGTCGCAAGAGACCCAGTACTTC
size: -; J: TRBJ2-1; V: TRBV2; D: TRBD2; CDR3: CASSGSGGPYNEQFF; DNA: TGTGCCAGCAGTGGCAGCGGGGGACCGTACAATGAGCAGTTCTTC
size: -; J: TRBJ1-1; V: TRBV7-2; D: -; CDR3: CASSPGGRGTEAFF; DNA: TGTGCCAGCAGCCCGGGGGGGAGGGGCACTGAAGCTTTCTTT
size: -; J: TRBJ1-1; V: TRBV7-2; D: -; CDR3: CASSPTLVNTEAFF; DNA: TGTGCCAGCAGCCCTACTCTGGTGAACACTGAAGCTTTCTTT
size: -; J: TRBJ2-3; V: TRBV5-4; D: TRBD2; CDR3: CASSLTLAGLTDTQYF; DNA: TGTGCCAGCAGCCTAACTCTAGCGGGGCTCACAGATACGCAGTATTTT
size: -; J: TRBJ2-2; V: TRBV5-1; D: TRBD2; CDR3: CASSSNLLAGSALFF; DNA: TGCGCCAGCAGCTCGAATTTGCTAGCGGGATCAGCGCTGTTTTTT
size: -; J: TRBJ1-5; V: TRBV7-2; D: -; CDR3: CASSGQNNQPQHF; DNA: TGTGCCAGCAGTGGACAGAACAATCAGCCCCAGCATTTT
size: -; J: TRBJ1-2; V: TRBV5-4; D: -; CDR3: CASRKAGQDYGYTF; DNA: TGTGCCAGCAGGAAAGCGGGGCAGGACTATGGCTACACCTTC